The clone carrying this TCR beta chain has ten or more counts. The sample belongs to a study of T-cell reconstitution after alpha-beta-depleted transplantation in children. This CDR3 is 13 amino acids long. V was pared by 4 bases and J by 3 bases, with 9 bases between. Germline CDR1 reads MNHEY; CDR2 reads SMNVEV (reference sequence). The library targeted TCRbeta and was prepared with unique molecular identifiers. A single record per CDR3 protein comes from TCRdb applying MiXCR to the PCR reads. This table holds around 240,000 distinct CDR3 sequences, roughly a tenth found once. The TCR comes from a human donor who donated a stem cell graft to a child with SCID. Sample: PBMCs from the stem cell graft donor, taken from the stem cell graft. The V call is TRBV27, the J call TRBJ1-1, with D unclear. CDR3 sequence: CASSWADDTEAFF. The CDR3 DNA sequence: TGTGCCAGCAGTTGGGCGGATGACACTGAAGCTTTCTTT.